Below, one TCR beta chain is given with its context. Its antigen is undetermined. It was by 5'RACE with 10-nucleotide random UMIs that the cDNA was made. A single record per CDR3 protein comes from TCRdb applying MiXCR to the 5' RACE reads. The sample lists 60,000 to 80,000 distinct CDR3 sequences; around 5% were seen once. This sample is drawn from a study of neurological immune-mediated disorders. The ends were cut back, 0 bases at V and 3 bases at J, with 15 bases in the middle. CDR3 size: 16 residues. Germline values: CDR1 SGHRS, CDR2 YFSETQ. Notes on the study in general: When repertoires were grouped phylogenetically, those of 18 of 34 multiple sclerosis patients fell into one related-CDR3 cluster, a possible signature. There was no clinical or MRI feature that was associated with the multiple sclerosis repertoire cluster.

The gene calls are TRBV5-1 and TRBJ1-1; no clear D. The sequence was obtained from a woman in her forties or fifties with multiple sclerosis. Sequenced input: PBMCs. Here the CDR3 reads CASSLAGVGRYTEAFF. The CDR3 coding sequence is TGCGCCAGCAGCTTGGCCGGGGTGGGGAGATACACTGAAGCTTTCTTT.